A selection of T cell receptor beta chains follows, all from one sample in a study of T cells of healthy individuals. TCRdb used MiXCR to reprocess the 5' RACE reads, holding one entry per CDR3 protein. Among 100,000 or so distinct CDR3 sequences, roughly 18% were seen once, and the ten largest hold approximately 5.7%. These receptor sequences come from a human donor in good health. Each CDR3 is given with its conserved first and last residue. The D gene is left open where the match is weak. Expanded clones get a size class; other rows say once, few or many, or leave the size out.

v_call: TRBV5-6; d_call: NA; clone_size: NA; j_call: TRBJ2-1; cdr3_nt: TGTGCCAGTAGTCGGTCCCTCAAGCAGTTCTTC; cdr3_aa: CASSRSLKQFF
v_call: TRBV10-3; d_call: TRBD1; clone_size: NA; j_call: TRBJ2-4; cdr3_nt: TGTGCCATCAGTGGGGGACAGGGCTTAGGAAACATTCAGTACTTC; cdr3_aa: CAISGGQGLGNIQYF
v_call: TRBV7-6; d_call: NA; clone_size: few; j_call: TRBJ1-1; cdr3_nt: TGTGCCAGCAGCCTGGGTGGGAGGGACACTGAAGCTTTCTTT; cdr3_aa: CASSLGGRDTEAFF
v_call: TRBV4-2; d_call: NA; clone_size: many; j_call: TRBJ1-1; cdr3_nt: TGTGCCAGCAGCCAACCACTACTTAACACTGAAGCTTTCTTT; cdr3_aa: CASSQPLLNTEAFF
v_call: TRBV12-3/TRBV12-4; d_call: TRBD1; clone_size: many; j_call: TRBJ1-1; cdr3_nt: TGTGCCAGCAGTTGGGCACAGGGGGAGACAGCTTTCTTT; cdr3_aa: CASSWAQGETAFF
v_call: TRBV19; d_call: TRBD1; clone_size: NA; j_call: TRBJ1-4; cdr3_nt: TGTGCCAGCGGGGACAGGGTTTATGAAAAACTGTTTTTT; cdr3_aa: CASGDRVYEKLFF
v_call: TRBV21-1; d_call: NA; clone_size: NA; j_call: TRBJ2-5; cdr3_nt: TGTGCCAGCCTATCTCTATTCCCGGACAGACAAGAGACCCAGTACTTC; cdr3_aa: CASLSLFPDRQETQYF
v_call: TRBV3-1; d_call: NA; clone_size: many; j_call: TRBJ2-1; cdr3_nt: TGTGCCAGCAGCCAAGATTGGGCCCGGGGTGAGCAGTTCTTC; cdr3_aa: CASSQDWARGEQFF
v_call: TRBV20-1; d_call: NA; clone_size: few; j_call: TRBJ2-7; cdr3_nt: TGCAGTGCTAGAGTTCGGGGCTACGAGCAGTACTTC; cdr3_aa: CSARVRGYEQYF
v_call: TRBV5-1; d_call: NA; clone_size: many; j_call: TRBJ2-3; cdr3_nt: TGCGCCAGCAGCTTGAGAGGGGAGGATACGCAGTATTTT; cdr3_aa: CASSLRGEDTQYF
v_call: TRBV5-1; d_call: NA; clone_size: NA; j_call: TRBJ2-7; cdr3_nt: TGCGCCAGCAGCTTGGAAGGGTTGCGCTCGCCCGGCGAGCAGTACTTC; cdr3_aa: CASSLEGLRSPGEQYF
v_call: TRBV27; d_call: NA; clone_size: few; j_call: TRBJ2-7; cdr3_nt: TGTGCCAGCAGTTCATCCGGAGGGTTCGAGCAGTACTTC; cdr3_aa: CASSSSGGFEQYF
v_call: TRBV4-1; d_call: NA; clone_size: few; j_call: TRBJ2-2; cdr3_nt: TGCGCCAGCAGCCGTTTGTTGGGGGTAGGGAGCGCCGGGGAGCTGTTTTTT; cdr3_aa: CASSRLLGVGSAGELFF
v_call: TRBV7-6; d_call: NA; clone_size: few; j_call: TRBJ1-3; cdr3_nt: TGTGCCAGCAGCCCGACCCCCTCTGGAAACACCATATATTTT; cdr3_aa: CASSPTPSGNTIYF
v_call: TRBV6-5; d_call: TRBD1; clone_size: NA; j_call: TRBJ2-1; cdr3_nt: TGTGCCAGCAGTACCACAGGGGATGAGCAGTTCTTC; cdr3_aa: CASSTTGDEQFF
v_call: TRBV19; d_call: NA; clone_size: NA; j_call: TRBJ2-3; cdr3_nt: TGTGCCAGTAGTATCCGAAGGAGAGATACGCAGTATTTT; cdr3_aa: CASSIRRRDTQYF
v_call: TRBV21-1; d_call: NA; clone_size: NA; j_call: TRBJ1-6; cdr3_nt: TGTGCCAGCAGCAAAGCCCTTAGGGACAGGGCCTATAATTCACCCCTCCACTTT; cdr3_aa: CASSKALRDRAYNSPLHF
v_call: TRBV3-1; d_call: NA; clone_size: NA; j_call: TRBJ2-3; cdr3_nt: TGTGCCAGCAGCCGGGGGGCCCTTAGCACAGATACGCAGTATTTT; cdr3_aa: CASSRGALSTDTQYF
v_call: TRBV12-3/TRBV12-4; d_call: TRBD1; clone_size: few; j_call: TRBJ1-2; cdr3_nt: TGTGCCAGCAGTTTTGCACAGGGGCATGGCTACACCTTC; cdr3_aa: CASSFAQGHGYTF
v_call: TRBV20-1; d_call: TRBD2; clone_size: many; j_call: TRBJ2-1; cdr3_nt: TGCAGTGCTAGAACTAATTTCGGGGGGGCCTACAATGAGCAGTTCTTC; cdr3_aa: CSARTNFGGAYNEQFF
v_call: TRBV5-1; d_call: NA; clone_size: NA; j_call: TRBJ2-2; cdr3_nt: TGCGCCAGCAGCCCCCAAATTTTCACCGGGGAGCTGTTTTTT; cdr3_aa: CASSPQIFTGELFF
v_call: TRBV29-1; d_call: NA; clone_size: few; j_call: TRBJ2-3; cdr3_nt: TGCAGCGTTGATGGGGGGCGCCTAGATACGCAGTATTTT; cdr3_aa: CSVDGGRLDTQYF
v_call: TRBV28; d_call: TRBD2; clone_size: NA; j_call: TRBJ2-1; cdr3_nt: TGTGCCAGCTGGGGACGGGGGGACTCCTACAATGAGCAGTTCTTC; cdr3_aa: CASWGRGDSYNEQFF
v_call: TRBV28; d_call: NA; clone_size: few; j_call: TRBJ2-7; cdr3_nt: TGTGCCAGCAGTCCTCCGCAGGTGTACCACGAGCAGTACTTC; cdr3_aa: CASSPPQVYHEQYF
v_call: TRBV30; d_call: NA; clone_size: NA; j_call: TRBJ1-5; cdr3_nt: TGTGCCTGGAGTGCGCCTCACGTTCATCAGCCCCAGCATTTT; cdr3_aa: CAWSAPHVHQPQHF
v_call: TRBV24-1; d_call: NA; clone_size: NA; j_call: TRBJ1-5; cdr3_nt: TGTGCCACCAGTGATCCCCGCCGGGGGAGCAATCAGCCCCAGCATTTT; cdr3_aa: CATSDPRRGSNQPQHF
v_call: TRBV28; d_call: NA; clone_size: few; j_call: TRBJ2-7; cdr3_nt: TGTGCCAGCAGTTGGCAGGCCACCTACGAGCAGTACTTC; cdr3_aa: CASSWQATYEQYF
v_call: TRBV27; d_call: TRBD1; clone_size: many; j_call: TRBJ1-1; cdr3_nt: TGTGCCAGTAGACAGGGAATGAACACTGAAGCTTTCTTT; cdr3_aa: CASRQGMNTEAFF
v_call: TRBV5-1; d_call: NA; clone_size: few; j_call: TRBJ2-7; cdr3_nt: TGCGCCAGCAGCCTGGGGATTGGAAGCTCCTACGAGCAGTACTTC; cdr3_aa: CASSLGIGSSYEQYF
v_call: TRBV5-1; d_call: NA; clone_size: NA; j_call: TRBJ2-7; cdr3_nt: TGCGCCAGCAGCTTGAGGACTACCGCCTACGAGCAGTACTTC; cdr3_aa: CASSLRTTAYEQYF
v_call: TRBV7-8; d_call: TRBD1; clone_size: NA; j_call: TRBJ1-1; cdr3_nt: TGTGCCAGCAGCCTTGGGACAGGGGGGGTTGGCACTGAAGCTTTCTTT; cdr3_aa: CASSLGTGGVGTEAFF
v_call: TRBV28; d_call: NA; clone_size: many; j_call: TRBJ2-7; cdr3_nt: TGTGCCAGCAGTTTAGCGGGCAGCTCCTACGAGCAGTACTTC; cdr3_aa: CASSLAGSSYEQYF
v_call: TRBV7-8; d_call: NA; clone_size: NA; j_call: TRBJ1-2; cdr3_nt: TGTGCCAGCAGCTTATCCCAGAGAACTAACTATGGCTACACCTTC; cdr3_aa: CASSLSQRTNYGYTF
v_call: TRBV20-1; d_call: NA; clone_size: many; j_call: TRBJ2-1; cdr3_nt: TGCAGTGCTCCCCTGGGCGGGGTCTACAATGAGCAGTTCTTC; cdr3_aa: CSAPLGGVYNEQFF
v_call: TRBV4-3; d_call: TRBD2; clone_size: few; j_call: TRBJ2-3; cdr3_nt: TGCGCCAGCAGCCAGTCGAGCGGGGGCACAGATACGCAGTATTTT; cdr3_aa: CASSQSSGGTDTQYF
v_call: TRBV10-3; d_call: NA; clone_size: NA; j_call: TRBJ2-5; cdr3_nt: TGTGCCATCAGGCCTCAGGGGTTAGAAGAGACCCAGTACTTC; cdr3_aa: CAIRPQGLEETQYF
v_call: TRBV7-2; d_call: TRBD1; clone_size: NA; j_call: TRBJ1-4; cdr3_nt: TGTGCCAGCAGTCAAGAGGGACAGGGGTATGAAAAACTGTTTTTT; cdr3_aa: CASSQEGQGYEKLFF
v_call: TRBV7-9; d_call: NA; clone_size: few; j_call: TRBJ2-1; cdr3_nt: TGTGCCAGCAGCTTAGCTGAATACAATGAGCAGTTCTTC; cdr3_aa: CASSLAEYNEQFF
v_call: TRBV4-2; d_call: NA; clone_size: many; j_call: TRBJ2-5; cdr3_nt: TGTGCCAGCAGCCAAGAGGAGGGGCTTCAAGAGACCCAGTACTTC; cdr3_aa: CASSQEEGLQETQYF
v_call: TRBV20-1; d_call: NA; clone_size: few; j_call: TRBJ1-5; cdr3_nt: TGCAGTGCCGCGGGGGTGGGGCCCCAGCATTTT; cdr3_aa: CSAAGVGPQHF
v_call: TRBV28; d_call: TRBD1; clone_size: NA; j_call: TRBJ1-5; cdr3_nt: TGTGCCAGCAGCCCCCACCCCGGGACAGATAATCAGCCCCAGCATTTT; cdr3_aa: CASSPHPGTDNQPQHF
v_call: TRBV7-6; d_call: TRBD2; clone_size: NA; j_call: TRBJ2-1; cdr3_nt: TGTGCCAGCAGCTGGGGACTACCTAACAATGAGCAGTTCTTC; cdr3_aa: CASSWGLPNNEQFF
v_call: TRBV2; d_call: TRBD1; clone_size: NA; j_call: TRBJ1-5; cdr3_nt: TGTGCCAGCAGCTATGGACAGGGGAGCAATCAGCCCCAGCATTTT; cdr3_aa: CASSYGQGSNQPQHF
v_call: TRBV4-2; d_call: TRBD2; clone_size: few; j_call: TRBJ2-3; cdr3_nt: TGTGCCAGCAGCCAATTGACTAGCAAAGATACGCAGTATTTT; cdr3_aa: CASSQLTSKDTQYF
v_call: TRBV12-3/TRBV12-4; d_call: TRBD2; clone_size: NA; j_call: TRBJ2-1; cdr3_nt: TGTGCCAGCAGTTTCCCGAGGACTAGCGGGCACAATGAGCAGTTCTTC; cdr3_aa: CASSFPRTSGHNEQFF
v_call: TRBV11-1; d_call: NA; clone_size: NA; j_call: TRBJ2-5; cdr3_nt: TGTGCCAGCAGCTTCGAAGCCGAGACCCAGTACTTC; cdr3_aa: CASSFEAETQYF
v_call: TRBV18; d_call: NA; clone_size: NA; j_call: TRBJ2-5; cdr3_nt: TGTGCCAGCCAGGACAGCGAGGAGACCCAGTACTTC; cdr3_aa: CASQDSEETQYF
v_call: TRBV7-9; d_call: NA; clone_size: many; j_call: TRBJ2-3; cdr3_nt: TGTGCCAGCAGCCCAGGGGAGGTCTCCACAGATACGCAGTATTTT; cdr3_aa: CASSPGEVSTDTQYF
v_call: TRBV7-9; d_call: NA; clone_size: NA; j_call: TRBJ1-5; cdr3_nt: TGTGCCAGCAGCTCCGACGGGGTAGGCAATCAGCCCCAGCATTTT; cdr3_aa: CASSSDGVGNQPQHF
v_call: TRBV12-3/TRBV12-4; d_call: TRBD1; clone_size: few; j_call: TRBJ1-5; cdr3_nt: TGTGCCAGCAGTTTGGGCAGGGGGTCCAATCAGCCCCAGCATTTT; cdr3_aa: CASSLGRGSNQPQHF
v_call: TRBV15; d_call: TRBD2; clone_size: few; j_call: TRBJ2-1; cdr3_nt: TGTGCCACCAGTCTGGGCGGGGGATACAATGAGCAGTTCTTC; cdr3_aa: CATSLGGGYNEQFF
v_call: TRBV29-1; d_call: NA; clone_size: NA; j_call: TRBJ1-1; cdr3_nt: TGCAGCGTTGCTGAACAGGTAGCTTTCTTT; cdr3_aa: CSVAEQVAFF
v_call: TRBV20-1; d_call: NA; clone_size: many; j_call: TRBJ2-7; cdr3_nt: TGCAGTGCTAGAGTCATACCGGGACAACAATTAAGAGGCTACGAGCAGTACTTC; cdr3_aa: CSARVIPGQQLRGYEQYF
v_call: TRBV2; d_call: NA; clone_size: few; j_call: TRBJ2-3; cdr3_nt: TGTGCCAGCTGGATCGGTTCTAGCACAGATACGCAGTATTTT; cdr3_aa: CASWIGSSTDTQYF
v_call: TRBV9; d_call: NA; clone_size: few; j_call: TRBJ1-1; cdr3_nt: TGTGCCAGCAGCCCGGGACTGCTTCGAGAAGCTTTCTTT; cdr3_aa: CASSPGLLREAFF
v_call: TRBV7-9; d_call: NA; clone_size: few; j_call: TRBJ2-5; cdr3_nt: TGTGCCAGCAGCTTAGGGGGACAAATACAAGAGACCCAGTACTTC; cdr3_aa: CASSLGGQIQETQYF